The source of this T cell receptor (beta chain) is a study of patients and donors after allogeneic stem cell transplantation (dated by TCRdb to the early 2020s). Per the germline V gene (reference sequence), GTSNPN is the CDR1 and SVGIG is the CDR2. From the cysteine through the phenylalanine, the CDR3 covers 19 amino acids. CDR3 DNA only is kept here, 57 bases in frame from base 1. With respect to this clonotype: This receptor's antigen is unknown. The junction departs from the called germline gene at one end, perhaps through a read error.

The library was made by RT-PCR. TCRdb records NextSeq 550 as the sequencer. In-frame beta chains were kept once TCRdb had trimmed the public reads at Q25 with fastp and called clones with MiXCR. For every CDR3 protein sequence, its rows merge into one entry that carries the most common genes and DNA. Across this sample there are approximately 200,000 distinct CDR3 sequences, with roughly 15% seen only once. The ten top clones hold about 9.9% of the sample. Sequenced input: blood, either unsorted or a sorted T cell fraction (not recorded which). The chain is assembled from TRBV30 and TRBJ1-5; TRBD1 might be the D gene, on 5 matching bases. The sequence derives from a human donor who was either an allogeneic HSCT recipient or a stem cell or donor lymphocyte infusion donor (not recorded which). It is not recorded whose cells these are; they may come from a transplant donor. The nucleotide sequence reads TGTGCCTGGAGTAAGGGCCAGGTCCACCCCGGGGGTAGCAAACAGCCCCAGCATTTT. Its translation reads: CAWSKGQVHPGGSKQPQHF. With the portions outside the CDR3 filled from the reference TRBV30 and TRBJ1-5 genes, the complete variable region becomes SQTIHQWPATLVQPVGSPLSLECTVEGTSNPNLYWYRQAAGRGLQLLFYSVGIGQISSEVPQNLSASRPQDRQFILSSKKLLLSDSGFYLCAWSKGQVHPGGSKQPQHFGDGTRLSIL.